These 27 T cell receptor beta chains share one sample of origin, sequenced in a study of shared T cell receptors in the human thymus. Only in-frame clones appear in the TCRdb table, and some are missing; sequencing was by immunoSEQ multiplex PCR. The repertoire holds 720,000 or so clones, with 75% to 90% as singletons. These data were likewise used in another study, on human thymus T cells.

The sample was thymocytes. Receptor source: a girl less than two years old with a congenital heart defect.

V gene TRBV5-4 combines with J gene TRBJ2-1, with TRBD2 matching 10 bases. This CDR3 has 15 residues. Trimming at V came to 1 base and at J to 4 bases, leaving 2 bases not matched to a gene. Germline CDR1 and CDR2: SGHNT and YYREEE (reference sequence). CDR3 sequence (DNA): TGTGCCAGCAGCTTGTCTAGCGGGAGATACAATGAGCAGTTCTTC. Amino acid sequence: CASSLSSGRYNEQFF.

V gene TRBV28 combines with J gene TRBJ2-7; TRBD1 might be the D (5 bases). The CDR3 covers 14 residues. V was clipped by 5 bases and J by 3 bases, with 14 bases between them. Per germline, CDR1 MDHEN and CDR2 SYDVKM. The CDR3 DNA is TGTGCCAGCAGTGGGGCGAGTTTGGTCTACGAGCAGTACTTC. Amino acid sequence: CASSGASLVYEQYF.

The rearrangement uses TRBV11-2 and TRBJ2-1; 9 bases map to TRBD2. Germline CDR1 SGHAT, CDR2 FQNNGV. This CDR3 is 17 amino acids long. The junction had 5 bases not matched to a gene; V was cut back by 1 base and J by 1 base. Here the CDR3 reads CASSLGQAGGSYNEQFF. In DNA form, the CDR3 reads TGTGCCAGCAGCTTAGGGCAAGCGGGGGGATCCTACAATGAGCAGTTCTTC.

This clone has just one count. This chain links TRBV7-9 with TRBJ1-2; tentatively, D is TRBD1 (6 bases). Trimming removed 5 bases from V and 3 bases from J, with 16 bases in between. This CDR3 spans 15 amino acids. Germline V gives CDR1 SEHNR, CDR2 FQNEAQ (reference sequence). The CDR3 here is CASSPPRGDDYGYTF. The CDR3 DNA reads as TGTGCCAGCAGCCCCCCCAGGGGTGACGACTATGGCTACACCTTC.

The V call is TRBV2, the J call TRBJ2-7; D is unresolved. Looked up from germline, CDR1 is SNHLY and CDR2 is FYNNEI. Between the trimmed V and J ends, which lost 4 bases and 6 bases, there was a span of 19 bases. This CDR3 is built from 15 residues. The CDR3 loop reads CASSGASNQILEQYF. CDR3 coding DNA: TGTGCCAGCAGTGGGGCCAGTAACCAAATCCTCGAGCAGTACTTC.

This chain joins TRBV27 and TRBJ2-1; 9 bases fit TRBD1. Germline CDR1 and CDR2: MNHEY and SMNVEV (reference sequence). This CDR3 spans 15 amino acids. The V gene end was trimmed by 2 bases and the J gene end by 10 bases; junction bases not matched to a gene: 9. CDR3 loop: CASSLGDRVSEEQFF. In nucleotides, the CDR3 is TGTGCCAGCAGTTTAGGGGACAGGGTCTCGGAGGAGCAGTTCTTC.

The rearrangement joins TRBV7-2 to TRBJ2-7, with 8 bases lining up with TRBD2. Germline V CDR1 and CDR2: SGHTA, FQGNSA. With 5 bases clipped from V and 2 bases from J, the junction kept 20 bases outside the gene matches. This CDR3 has 19 amino acids. The CDR3 coding sequence is TGTGCCAGCAGCCCACCGAGGTTATCGCGGGGGGACTCCCCCTACGAGCAGTACTTC. It specifies CASSPPRLSRGDSPYEQYF.

The chain carries TRBV10-3 and TRBJ1-2, with 8 bases that match TRBD1. V lost 10 bases, J lost 5 bases, and 21 bases stayed unmatched. The germline V gene encodes CDR1 ENHRY and CDR2 SYGVKD. The CDR3 totals 17 residues. CDR3 region: CASLQGDYLLESYGYTF. The CDR3 region has the DNA TGTGCCAGTCTACAGGGGGACTACCTCCTCGAGTCATATGGCTACACCTTC.

The chain links TRBV5-1 to TRBJ2-4, with D possibly matching TRBD1 (6 bases). The length of the CDR3 is 16 residues. The V gene's germline CDR1 is SGHRS and CDR2 YFSETQ. The ends were cut back, 4 bases at V and 3 bases at J, with 17 bases in the middle. The CDR3 DNA follows: TGCGCCAGCAGCCTAGCACCCAGGGGATTCAAAAACATTCAGTACTTC. This translates into CASSLAPRGFKNIQYF.

This chain uses TRBV7-2 with TRBJ1-3; 9 nucleotides line up with TRBD1. The length of the CDR3 is 18 residues. Germline V lookup: CDR1 SGHTA, CDR2 FQGNSA. V was clipped by 3 bases and J by 1 base; unmatched bases: 10. The CDR3 region is CASSFLSTGGLSGNTIYF. As DNA, the CDR3 is TGTGCCAGCAGCTTTTTATCGACAGGGGGGTTATCTGGAAACACCATATATTTT.

Remarks on this clone: Within the sample, other DNA sequences also encode this same CDR3. The J gene is TRBJ2-7, the V gene TRBV9; TRBD1 aligns across 9 bases. This CDR3 contains 15 residues. Germline V CDR1 and CDR2: SGDLS, YYNGEE. J gave up 2 bases and V 0 bases, and 3 bases lay outside the gene matches. CDR3 bases: TGTGCCAGCAGCGTAGCGGGGACAGGGCCCTACGAGCAGTACTTC. Its translation: CASSVAGTGPYEQYF. Complete variable domain (other parts from reference TRBV9 and TRBJ2-7): DSGVTQTPKHLITATGQRVTLRCSPRSGDLSVYWYQQSLDQGLQFLIQYYNGEERAKGNILERFSAQQFPDLHSELNLSSLELGDSALYFCASSVAGTGPYEQYFGPGTRLTVT.

The chain carries TRBV6-5 and TRBJ1-4; the D is unclear. This CDR3 contains 13 residues. V gave up 6 bases and J gave up 7 bases, with 12 bases separating them. The germline V gene encodes CDR1 MNHEY and CDR2 SVGAGI. The CDR3 DNA reads as TGTGCCAGCAGCCCCGCACGGGGTGAAAAACTGTTTTTT. Amino acids: CASSPARGEKLFF.

The rearrangement uses TRBV10-1 and TRBJ1-1, with 12 bases aligning to TRBD1. Germline V CDR1 and CDR2: WNHNN, SYGVQD (reference sequence). J lost 5 bases, V lost 2 bases, and 3 bases had no gene match. This CDR3 spans 15 amino acids. The CDR3 region has the DNA TGCGCCAGCAGTGAGGGGGGACAGGGGGCGACTGAAGCTTTCTTT. Translating it yields CASSEGGQGATEAFF.

V usage is TRBV4-1 and J usage is TRBJ1-5; D unclear. V was shortened by 1 base and J by 2 bases, with 18 bases between the two germline ends. CDR1 is MGHRA, CDR2 YSYEKL, per germline. CDR3 length: 18 residues. In DNA form, the CDR3 reads TGCGCCAGCAGCCAAGGACCCCGGAGGGTTATTGGCAATCAGCCCCAGCATTTT. Its translation is CASSQGPRRVIGNQPQHF.

The V call is TRBV6-1, the J call TRBJ2-7; 7 nucleotides align to TRBD2. Germline trimming cut 2 bases from V and 1 base from J; bases unmatched to any gene: 5. The CDR3 totals 15 residues. Germline loops: CDR1 MNHNS, CDR2 SASEGT. The CDR3 DNA reads as TGTGCCAGCAGTGAATACGCTAGCGGTTCCTACGAGCAGTACTTC. This encodes CASSEYASGSYEQYF.

This chain uses TRBV11-2 with TRBJ1-2; 9 positions agree with TRBD1. Germline V gives CDR1 SGHAT, CDR2 FQNNGV. The CDR3 sequence is 16 residues long. V lost 2 bases to trimming and J lost 6 bases; unmatched junction nucleotides: 10. CDR3 bases: TGTGCCAGCAGCTTACCTCGGGGGGACAGGGAAGATGGCTACACCTTC. Translation gives CASSLPRGDREDGYTF.

The rearrangement joins TRBV7-2 to TRBJ1-1; D not certain. Germline V gene data show CDR1 as SGHTA and CDR2 as FQGNSA. Trimming removed 4 bases from V and 3 bases from J, with 15 bases in between. The CDR3 length is 15 residues. CDR3 sequence (DNA): TGTGCCAGCAGCTACAGTTCAGGTCCCTACACTGAAGCTTTCTTT. Its translation is CASSYSSGPYTEAFF.

The table lists this clone with a count of one. This sequence joins TRBV2 and TRBJ2-1; possibly TRBD1 for D (6 bases). The V gene's germline CDR1 is SNHLY and CDR2 FYNNEI. The CDR3 contains 15 residues. V was cut by 4 bases and J by 3 bases, with 13 bases left in between. The CDR3 region is CASSGWGRLYNEQFF. CDR3 DNA sequence: TGTGCCAGCAGTGGCTGGGGGCGCCTCTACAATGAGCAGTTCTTC.

V is TRBV19 and J is TRBJ1-1; no definite D call. V was cut by 5 bases and J by 1 base, with 11 bases left in between. The CDR3 covers 14 residues. The V gene's germline CDR1 is LNHDA and CDR2 SQIVND (reference sequence). Written as DNA, the CDR3 is TGTGCCAGTAGTCCACCTGGCTCGAACACTGAAGCTTTCTTT. Its protein is CASSPPGSNTEAFF.

This sequence joins TRBV6-9 and TRBJ1-1, with 7 bases matching TRBD1. V dropped 6 bases and J dropped 1; count of bases not matched to a gene: 11. CDR3 size: 16 residues. CDR1 MNHGY and CDR2 SVAAGI come from the germline V gene. CDR3 coding DNA: TGTGCCAGCAGCACCCGGACAGGCCTAGAGAACACTGAAGCTTTCTTT. Protein product: CASSTRTGLENTEAFF.

This chain uses TRBV6-1 with TRBJ1-2; 7 positions match TRBD1. J lost 0 bases, V lost 1 base, and 8 bases had no gene match. The CDR3 has 17 amino acids. Looked up from germline, CDR1 is MNHNS and CDR2 is SASEGT. CDR3: CASSEEGQAGSNYGYTF. The DNA of the CDR3 is TGTGCCAGCAGTGAAGAAGGACAGGCCGGGTCTAACTATGGCTACACCTTC.

The chain uses TRBV5-6 and TRBJ2-7; D might be TRBD1 (5 bases). Germline assignment: CDR1 SGHDT and CDR2 YYEEEE. There are 13 residues in the CDR3. V dropped 3 bases and J dropped 2 bases, with 9 bases sitting between them. The CDR3 sequence is CASSSRQTYEQYF. The CDR3 nucleotides read TGTGCCAGCAGCTCAAGACAGACCTACGAGCAGTACTTC.

The chain employs TRBV7-2 and TRBJ2-1; TRBD2 matches at 9 bases. The V segment lost 1 base and the J segment 5 bases; nucleotides outside the gene matches: 12. CDR3 length: 18 amino acids. Germline CDR1 reads SGHTA; CDR2 reads FQGNSA. In DNA form, the CDR3 reads TGTGCCAGCAGCTTAGAGAGGAATAGCGGGGGAGGTAACAATGAGCAGTTCTTC. Its translation: CASSLERNSGGGNNEQFF.

CDR3 bases: TGTGCCAGCAGTTTAGAAGGGGTTGAGCAGTTCTTC. Amino acids: CASSLEGVEQFF. The V call is TRBV25-1, the J call TRBJ2-1; D is perhaps TRBD1 (5 bases). CDR1 and CDR2 from the germline V gene are MGHDK and SYGVNS. The CDR3 length is 12 residues. V dropped 5 bases and J dropped 9 bases, with 11 bases sitting between them.

The rearrangement joins TRBV2 to TRBJ2-7; D is unclear. The germline gives CDR1 SNHLY, CDR2 FYNNEI. This CDR3 spans 15 amino acids. V lost 7 bases to trimming and J lost 3 bases, with 19 bases between them. This CDR3 is CASNFARRRVYEQYF. CDR3 DNA: TGTGCCAGCAATTTTGCCCGAAGGAGAGTCTACGAGCAGTACTTC.

This clone was recorded once. The V call is TRBV5-1, the J call TRBJ2-7, with D unresolved. The CDR3 is made up of 15 amino acids. The V and J ends lost 0 bases and 1 base respectively, with 11 bases between them. Germline values: CDR1 SGHRS, CDR2 YFSETQ. The CDR3 is CASSLVQATSYEQYF. As DNA, the CDR3 is TGCGCCAGCAGCTTGGTGCAGGCCACTTCCTACGAGCAGTACTTC.

The chain uses TRBV4-2 and TRBJ2-1; TRBD2 aligns across 8 bases. The CDR3 is 14 residues long. Germline V gene lookup returns CDR1 LGHNA and CDR2 YNFKEQ. The junction had 8 bases not matched to a gene; V was cut back by 3 bases and J by 10 bases. This CDR3 is CASSQGTSPAEQFF. The DNA of the CDR3 is TGTGCCAGCAGCCAGGGGACTAGTCCCGCGGAGCAGTTCTTC.